The present T cell receptor beta chain was sequenced within a study of cytomegalovirus exposure and HLA in healthy donors. The CDR3 spans 16 residues. V dropped 2 bases and J dropped 5 bases, with 18 bases sitting between them. CDR1 is MNHEY and CDR2 is SMNVEV in the germline V gene (reference sequence). The study ran its PCR with 60 Vbeta and 13 Jbeta primers. Some clones are missing from TCRdb's copy, which holds only in-frame ones; the method was immunoSEQ multiplex PCR. The repertoire includes approximately 120,000 clones, more than 75% of them detected once, and about a tenth sits in the top ten.

Sequencing was performed on PBMCs. This receptor was taken from a man in his thirties or forties in good health and CMV-seropositive. The chain combines TRBV27 with TRBJ1-2, with D possibly TRBD1 on 6 matching bases. The CDR3 is CASSLQLGGARYGYTF. In nucleotides, the CDR3 is TGTGCCAGCAGTTTACAACTAGGGGGGGCCCGGTATGGCTACACCTTC.